This TCR beta chain is from a study of cytomegalovirus exposure and HLA in healthy donors. PCR involved 60 Vbeta and 13 Jbeta primers. Method: immunoSEQ multiplex PCR; TCRdb's copy keeps in-frame clones and lacks some. The sample shows approximately 100,000 clones, roughly 69% of them seen only once. This clone was picked up one time. Sequenced input: PBMCs. The TCR comes from a man in his forties or fifties in good health and CMV-seropositive.

This chain's CDR3 is CASSQGTSSGNTIYF. CDR3 nucleotides: TGCGCCAGCAGTCAAGGGACAAGCTCTGGAAACACCATATATTTT. The genes are TRBV10-2 and TRBJ1-3; maybe TRBD1 (6 bases). Germline lookup yields CDR1 WSHSY and CDR2 SAAADI. The V and J ends lost 5 bases and 0 bases respectively, with 11 bases between them. The CDR3 extends over 15 amino acids.